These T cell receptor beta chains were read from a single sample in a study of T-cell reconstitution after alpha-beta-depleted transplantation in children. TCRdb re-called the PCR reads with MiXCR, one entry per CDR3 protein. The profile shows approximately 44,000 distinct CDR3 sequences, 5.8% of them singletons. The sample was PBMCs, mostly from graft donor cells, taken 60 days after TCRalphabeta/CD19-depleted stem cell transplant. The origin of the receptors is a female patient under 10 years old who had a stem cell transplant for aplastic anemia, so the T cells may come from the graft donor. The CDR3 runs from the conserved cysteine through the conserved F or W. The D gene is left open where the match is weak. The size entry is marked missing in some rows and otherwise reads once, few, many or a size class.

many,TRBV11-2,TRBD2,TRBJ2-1,CASSSVLAGGPNEQFF,TGTGCCAGCAGCTCCGTACTAGCGGGGGGGCCCAATGAGCAGTTCTTC
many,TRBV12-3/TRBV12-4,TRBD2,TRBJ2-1,CASSPRGAGGNNEQFF,TGTGCCAGCAGTCCCCGCGGAGCGGGGGGGAACAATGAGCAGTTCTTC
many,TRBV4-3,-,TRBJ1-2,CASSQEIGGRGYTF,TGCGCCAGCAGCCAAGAAATCGGGGGACGGGGCTACACCTTC
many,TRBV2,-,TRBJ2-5,CASSESSGAGQETQYF,TGTGCCAGCAGTGAAAGTTCAGGCGCGGGACAAGAGACCCAGTACTTC
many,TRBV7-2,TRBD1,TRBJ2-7,CASSQTGEQYF,TGTGCCAGCAGCCAGACAGGGGAGCAGTACTTC
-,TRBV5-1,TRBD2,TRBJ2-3,CASTLFGLAGGPGTSTDTQYF,TGCGCCAGCACCCTCTTCGGACTAGCGGGAGGCCCGGGTACTAGCACAGATACGCAGTATTTT
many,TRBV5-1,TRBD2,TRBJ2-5,CASSTGLAGMKTQYF,TGCGCCAGCAGCACGGGACTAGCGGGGATGAAGACCCAGTACTTC
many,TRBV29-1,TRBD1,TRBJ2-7,CSVGQNEQYF,TGCAGCGTGGGACAGAACGAGCAGTACTTC
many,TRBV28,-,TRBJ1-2,CASTPGGATNYGYTF,TGTGCCAGCACCCCCGGCGGTGCCACTAACTATGGCTACACCTTC
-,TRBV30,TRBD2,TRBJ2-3,CAWALAGGSTDTQYF,TGTGCCTGGGCACTAGCGGGGGGATCCACAGATACGCAGTATTTT
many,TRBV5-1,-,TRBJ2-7,CASSLEGGEQYF,TGCGCCAGCAGCTTGGAAGGAGGGGAGCAGTACTTC
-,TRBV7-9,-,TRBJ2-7,CASSSRALTGSYEQYF,TGTGCCAGCAGCTCCCGGGCCTTAACGGGGTCCTACGAGCAGTACTTC